Listed below are T cell receptor beta chains from one sample, sequenced in a study of blood T cell repertoires in COVID-19. TCRdb keeps only in-frame clones here, not all; method: immunoSEQ multiplex PCR. The sample yields 190,000 or so clones, about 87% seen once. Source material: PBMCs or T cells enriched from blood (not recorded which). The receptors come from a man aged 25 to 40 who had recovered from COVID-19. Each CDR3 is given without its conserved first and last residue. Fields, in order: V gene, J gene, clone size, CDR3 protein. Part of the rows lack a size; the others show once, few, many or a class for expanded clones.

>TRBV2|TRBJ2-7|.
ASRGTGYSGEQY
>TRBV5-4|TRBJ2-5|.
ASSLGLPQETQY
>TRBV28|TRBJ2-1|.
ASSRGLTRPKSIYNEQF
>TRBV9|TRBJ1-6|.
ASSVERSDSPLH
>TRBV11-3|TRBJ1-1|.
ASSLKTGTVTEAF
>TRBV9|TRBJ2-3|.
ASSVGAGTSTDTQY
>TRBV5-4|TRBJ2-7|.
ASSLERGGIDEQY
>TRBV5-1|TRBJ1-3|.
ASSSRGAGGNTIY
>TRBV5-4|TRBJ2-1|.
ASSLVSNEQF
>TRBV9|TRBJ2-1|few
ASSVDQRGAGTYNEQF
>TRBV15|TRBJ2-7|few
ATSPGTSYEQY
>TRBV18|TRBJ1-5|.
ASSQSGQGGQPQH
>TRBV4-3|TRBJ1-5|.
ASSQEISFNQPQH
>TRBV5-1|TRBJ2-1|.
ASSFSGSSYNEQF
>TRBV6-5|TRBJ1-6|.
ASSYSGPDNSPLH
>TRBV20-1|TRBJ2-5|.
SASSLASAEY
>TRBV12-3/TRBV12-4|TRBJ2-1|.
ASSPTSFYEQF
>TRBV9|TRBJ1-3|.
ASSQSNSGNTIY
>TRBV9|TRBJ2-3|.
ASSVDGGGTDTQY
>TRBV10-3|TRBJ2-5|.
AISWRGQETQY
>TRBV15|TRBJ2-3|.
ATRERWSGAFTDTQY
>TRBV6-5|TRBJ2-3|.
ASRERNTDTQY
>TRBV27|TRBJ1-6|.
ASRGGQYNSPLH
>TRBV28|TRBJ2-3|.
ASSPRSADTQY
>TRBV13|TRBJ2-7|.
ASSLDRGTYEQY
>TRBV10-3|TRBJ2-5|.
AISESILQETQY
>TRBV19|TRBJ2-1|.
ASSLTILPNEQF
>TRBV6-5|TRBJ1-2|.
ASQQGGSNYGYT
>TRBV7-2|TRBJ2-5|.
ASSGGQQETQY
>TRBV6-5|TRBJ1-4|.
ASSMTGRNEKLF
>TRBV7-8|TRBJ2-7|.
ASSDLAGGLYEQY
>TRBV7-2|TRBJ2-5|.
ASSLLLGLAEKETQY
>TRBV7-2|TRBJ1-5|.
ASSLYGGRGNNQPQH
>TRBV6-5|TRBJ1-2|.
ASSYQGGSGYT
>TRBV28|TRBJ2-5|.
ASSGDRELETQY
>TRBV19|TRBJ1-4|.
ASSIPTGKAKLF
>TRBV27|TRBJ1-2|.
ASSRGLFYGYT
>TRBV9|TRBJ2-1|.
ASSVAGTANNEQF
>TRBV9|TRBJ2-3|.
ASSPFGWTSGRGAQY
>TRBV5-1|TRBJ2-7|.
ASTTSPDSYEQY
>TRBV27|TRBJ2-7|.
AVGTSGTYEQY
>TRBV7-8|TRBJ2-3|.
ASSSLAGEILRTDTQY
>TRBV3-1/TRBV3-2|TRBJ2-1|once
ASSQSAVSYNEQF
>TRBV19|TRBJ2-1|.
ASSIDRVRTKDNEQF
>TRBV7-2|TRBJ1-2|.
ASSSDRGDGYT
>TRBV4-3|TRBJ2-7|.
ASSQVLTSYEQY
>TRBV6-5|TRBJ2-3|few
ASSSGLAGTDTQY
>TRBV10-3|TRBJ2-7|.
ATWQGGTYEQY